The rows below give T cell receptor beta chains drawn from one sample of a study of cytomegalovirus exposure and HLA in healthy donors. The data were produced by immunoSEQ multiplex PCR, yet TCRdb's version contains in-frame clones alone and is incomplete. The sample holds 150,000 to 200,000 clones, 79% seen once. The sample consisted of PBMCs. The receptors originated from a male donor in good health and CMV-seropositive. CDR3s include the opening cysteine and the closing phenylalanine or tryptophan. A D gene is named only where the DNA matches it firmly. Clone sizes are given selectively: once, few, many, or a class where the clone is expanded.

>16|TRBJ2-3|.|.|TRBV5-8
CASSLGAGTSTDTQYF
TGTGCCAGCAGCTTGGGGGCGGGGACCAGCACAGATACGCAGTATTTT
>14|TRBJ1-2|.|once|TRBV5-1
CASSSRGTDYGYTF
TGCGCCAGCAGCTCCAGGGGCACAGACTATGGCTACACCTTC
>13|TRBJ2-4|.|.|TRBV28
CASSLLRGNIQYF
TGTGCCAGCAGTTTACTTCGGGGTAACATTCAGTACTTC
>16|TRBJ1-1|.|.|TRBV6-5
CASSWANRVDVTEAFF
TGTGCCAGCAGTTGGGCCAACAGGGTTGATGTCACTGAAGCTTTCTTT
>12|TRBJ1-1|TRBD1|.|TRBV29-1
CSGNRGNTEAFF
TGCAGCGGGAACAGGGGGAACACTGAAGCTTTCTTT
>15|TRBJ1-1|TRBD1|.|TRBV5-6
CASSSLDRVNTEAFF
TGTGCCAGCAGCTCTTTGGACAGGGTGAACACTGAAGCTTTCTTT
>13|TRBJ2-3|.|.|TRBV30
CAWRDSDTDTQYF
TGTGCCTGGCGGGACTCCGACACAGATACGCAGTATTTT
>13|TRBJ1-2|TRBD1|.|TRBV7-9
CASSRDRGLGYTF
TGTGCCAGCAGCCGCGACAGGGGGCTAGGCTACACCTTC
>16|TRBJ1-3|TRBD1|.|TRBV18
CASSQPGQGKGNTIYF
TGTGCCAGCTCACAACCGGGACAGGGGAAGGGAAACACCATATATTTT
>15|TRBJ1-2|.|.|TRBV19
CASSIGQTGIYGYTF
TGTGCCAGTAGTATTGGCCAGACAGGAATCTATGGCTACACCTTC
>14|TRBJ1-4|TRBD1|.|TRBV6-5
CASTLDRFLEKLFF
TGTGCCAGCACCTTGGACAGGTTTCTTGAAAAACTGTTTTTT
>15|TRBJ1-1|TRBD1|.|TRBV11-2
CASSLWDRGNTEAFF
TGTGCCAGCAGCTTATGGGACAGGGGGAACACTGAAGCTTTCTTT